This entry features one T cell receptor (beta chain) sequence. Its antigen is not known. The sample comes from a study of Graves' ophthalmopathy and Graves' hyperthyroidism. Findings and caveats of the study: Both an approximately 68% sensitivity and a 72.22% specificity characterized the model's predictions of ophthalmopathy progression.

CDR3 regions of TCR beta were amplified from RNA transcripts. Scientists carried out first-round RT-PCR using HTBI primers and then a second-round multiplex PCR. TCRdb processed the multiplex PCR reads anew with MiXCR; each CDR3 protein has one entry. Of 150,000 to 200,000 distinct CDR3 sequences detected, 39% appear once; the ten largest clones hold about 9.5%. Excluded: other autoimmune disease, uncontrolled infection, pregnancy or lactation. This CDR3 comprises 16 residues. Germline-derived CDR1 and CDR2 are MNHEY and SMNVEV (reference sequence). With V trimmed by 8 bases and J by 0 bases, 6 bases remained unmatched.

Sequenced: peripheral blood. This clonotype was sampled from a man aged 25 to 45 with Graves' ophthalmopathy. The rearrangement joins TRBV27 to TRBJ1-6, with 8 bases identical to TRBD1. The CDR3 sequence: CASRDRPSSYNSPLHF. The DNA for the CDR3 is TGTGCCAGCCGGGACAGGCCGAGCTCCTATAATTCACCCCTCCACTTT.